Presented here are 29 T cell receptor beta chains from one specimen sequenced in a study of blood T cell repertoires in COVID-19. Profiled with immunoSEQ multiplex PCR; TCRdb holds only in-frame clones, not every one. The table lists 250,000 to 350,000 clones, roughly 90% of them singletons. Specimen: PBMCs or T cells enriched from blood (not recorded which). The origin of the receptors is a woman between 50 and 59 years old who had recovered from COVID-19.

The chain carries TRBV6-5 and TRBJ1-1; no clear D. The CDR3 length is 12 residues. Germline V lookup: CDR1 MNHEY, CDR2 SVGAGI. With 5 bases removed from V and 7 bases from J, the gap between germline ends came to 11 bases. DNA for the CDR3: TGTGCCAGCAGTAAAAACCGGGATGAAGCTTTCTTT. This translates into CASSKNRDEAFF.

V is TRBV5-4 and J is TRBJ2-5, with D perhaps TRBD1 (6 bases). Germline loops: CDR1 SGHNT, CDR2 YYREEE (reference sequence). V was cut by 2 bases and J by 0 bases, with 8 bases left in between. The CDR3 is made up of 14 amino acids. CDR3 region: CASSFRDNQETQYF. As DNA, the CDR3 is TGTGCCAGCAGCTTCCGGGACAACCAAGAGACCCAGTACTTC. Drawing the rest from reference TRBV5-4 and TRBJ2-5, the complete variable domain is ETGVTQSPTHLIKTRGQQVTLRCSSQSGHNTVSWYQQALGQGPQFIFQYYREEENGRGNFPPRFSGLQFPNYSSELNVNALELDDSALYLCASSFRDNQETQYFGPGTRLLVL.

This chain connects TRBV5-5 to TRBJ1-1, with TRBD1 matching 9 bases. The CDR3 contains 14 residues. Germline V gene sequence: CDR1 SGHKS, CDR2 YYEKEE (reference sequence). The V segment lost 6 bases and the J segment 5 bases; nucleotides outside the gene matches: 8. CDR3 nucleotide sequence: TGTGCCAGCAACCCCGGGACAGGGACGACTGAAGCTTTCTTT. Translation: CASNPGTGTTEAFF.

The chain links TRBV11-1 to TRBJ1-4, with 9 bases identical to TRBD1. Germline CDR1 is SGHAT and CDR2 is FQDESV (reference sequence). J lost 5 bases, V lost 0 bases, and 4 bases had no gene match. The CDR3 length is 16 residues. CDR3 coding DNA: TGTGCCAGCAGCTTAGCGACCGGGACAGGGAATGAAAAACTGTTTTTT. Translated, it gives CASSLATGTGNEKLFF.

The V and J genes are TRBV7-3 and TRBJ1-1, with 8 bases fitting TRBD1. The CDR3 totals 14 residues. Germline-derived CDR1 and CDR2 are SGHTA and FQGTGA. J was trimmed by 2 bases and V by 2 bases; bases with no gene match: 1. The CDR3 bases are TGTGCCAGCAGCTTACAGGGGGCTAACACTGAAGCTTTCTTT. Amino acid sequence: CASSLQGANTEAFF.

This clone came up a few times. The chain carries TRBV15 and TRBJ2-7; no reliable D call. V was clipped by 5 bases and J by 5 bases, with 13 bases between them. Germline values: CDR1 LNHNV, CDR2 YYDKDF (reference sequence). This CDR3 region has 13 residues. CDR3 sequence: CATSAGSRDEQYF. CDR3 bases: TGTGCCACCAGCGCAGGATCTCGCGACGAGCAGTACTTC.

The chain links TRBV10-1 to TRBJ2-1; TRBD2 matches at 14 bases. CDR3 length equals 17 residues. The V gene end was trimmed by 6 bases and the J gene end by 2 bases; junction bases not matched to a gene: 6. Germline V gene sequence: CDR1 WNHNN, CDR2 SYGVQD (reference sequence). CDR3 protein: CASRPGLAGETYNEQFF. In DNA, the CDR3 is TGCGCCAGCAGACCGGGACTAGCGGGAGAGACCTACAATGAGCAGTTCTTC.

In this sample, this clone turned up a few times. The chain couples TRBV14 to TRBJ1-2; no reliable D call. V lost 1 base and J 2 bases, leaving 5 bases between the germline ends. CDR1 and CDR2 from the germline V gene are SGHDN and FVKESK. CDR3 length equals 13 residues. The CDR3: CASSQAQNYGYTF. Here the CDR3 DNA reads TGTGCCAGCAGCCAAGCCCAGAACTATGGCTACACCTTC. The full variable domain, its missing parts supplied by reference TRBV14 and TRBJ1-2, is EAGVTQFPSHSVIEKGQTVTLRCDPISGHDNLYWYRRVMGKEIKFLLHFVKESKQDESGMPNNRFLAERTGGTYSTLKVQPAELEDSGVYFCASSQAQNYGYTFGSGTRLTVV.

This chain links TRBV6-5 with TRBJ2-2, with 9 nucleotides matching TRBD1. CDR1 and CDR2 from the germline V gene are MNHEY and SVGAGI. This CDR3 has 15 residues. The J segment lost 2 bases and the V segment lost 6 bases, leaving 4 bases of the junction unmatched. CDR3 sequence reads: CASRVTGGNTGELFF. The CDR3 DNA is TGTGCCAGCAGAGTAACAGGGGGCAACACCGGGGAGCTGTTTTTT.

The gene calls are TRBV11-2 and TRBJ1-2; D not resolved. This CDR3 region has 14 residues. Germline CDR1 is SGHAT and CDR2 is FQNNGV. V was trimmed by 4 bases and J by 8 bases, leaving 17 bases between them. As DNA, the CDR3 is TGTGCCAGCAGCTCATTGGACGGACTTGGCGGCTACACCTTC. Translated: CASSSLDGLGGYTF.

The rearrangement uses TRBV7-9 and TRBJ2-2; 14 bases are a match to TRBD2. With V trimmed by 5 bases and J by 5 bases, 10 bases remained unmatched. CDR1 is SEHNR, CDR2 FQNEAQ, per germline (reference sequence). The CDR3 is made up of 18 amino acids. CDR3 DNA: TGTGCCAGCAGCCCCGGGACTAGCGGGAGAAGAGGTACCGGGGAGCTGTTTTTT. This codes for CASSPGTSGRRGTGELFF. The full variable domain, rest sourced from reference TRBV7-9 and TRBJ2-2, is DTGVSQNPRHKITKRGQNVTFRCDPISEHNRLYWYRQTLGQGPEFLTYFQNEAQLEKSRLLSDRFSAERPKGSFSTLEIQRTEQGDSAMYLCASSPGTSGRRGTGELFFGEGSRLTVL.

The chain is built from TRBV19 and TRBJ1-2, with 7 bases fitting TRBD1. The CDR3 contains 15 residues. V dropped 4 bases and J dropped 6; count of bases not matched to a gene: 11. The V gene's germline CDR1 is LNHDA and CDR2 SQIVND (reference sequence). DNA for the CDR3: TGTGCCAGTAGTAGGGGCAGGGGGAAGATGGATGGCTACACCTTC. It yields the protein CASSRGRGKMDGYTF.

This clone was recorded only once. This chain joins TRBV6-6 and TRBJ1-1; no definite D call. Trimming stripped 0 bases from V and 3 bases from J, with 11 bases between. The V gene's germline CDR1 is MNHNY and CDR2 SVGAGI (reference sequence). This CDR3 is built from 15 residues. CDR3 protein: CASSYSRGSDTEAFF. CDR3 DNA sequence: TGTGCCAGCAGTTACTCGAGAGGGTCGGACACTGAAGCTTTCTTT.

This chain's CDR3 is CASSLGLAGVYEQYF. CDR3 bases: TGCGCCAGCAGCTTGGGGCTAGCGGGAGTATACGAGCAGTACTTC. The chain links TRBV5-1 to TRBJ2-7, with TRBD2 identical over 10 bases. Trimming took 0 bases from V and 4 from J; bases not matched to a gene: 4. The germline gives CDR1 SGHRS, CDR2 YFSETQ. CDR3 length: 15 residues.

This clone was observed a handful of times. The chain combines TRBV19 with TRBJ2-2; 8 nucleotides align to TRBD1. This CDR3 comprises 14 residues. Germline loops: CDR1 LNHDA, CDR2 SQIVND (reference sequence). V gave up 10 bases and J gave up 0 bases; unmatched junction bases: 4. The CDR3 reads CATTGGPNTGELFF. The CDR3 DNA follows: TGTGCCACCACAGGGGGGCCGAACACCGGGGAGCTGTTTTTT.

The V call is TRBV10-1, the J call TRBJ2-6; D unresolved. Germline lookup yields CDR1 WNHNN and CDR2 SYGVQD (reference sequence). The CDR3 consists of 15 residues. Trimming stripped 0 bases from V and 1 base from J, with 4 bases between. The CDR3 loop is CASSESNSGANVLTF. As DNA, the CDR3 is TGCGCCAGCAGTGAGTCTAATTCTGGGGCCAACGTCCTGACTTTC.

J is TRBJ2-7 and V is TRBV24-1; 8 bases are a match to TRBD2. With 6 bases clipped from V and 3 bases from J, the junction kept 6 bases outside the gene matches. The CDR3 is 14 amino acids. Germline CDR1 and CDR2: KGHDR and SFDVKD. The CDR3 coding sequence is TGTGCCACCAGTAGCGGGGGAAGTTACTACGAGCAGTACTTC. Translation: CATSSGGSYYEQYF.

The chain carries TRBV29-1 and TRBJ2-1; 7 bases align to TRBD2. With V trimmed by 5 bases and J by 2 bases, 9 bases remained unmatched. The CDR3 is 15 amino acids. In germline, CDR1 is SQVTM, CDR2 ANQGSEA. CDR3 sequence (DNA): TGCAGCGTTACCCCTATAGCGGGCACCTACAATGAGCAGTTCTTC. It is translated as CSVTPIAGTYNEQFF.

DNA for the CDR3: TGTGCCAGCAGCGCGAGCGGGAGGGATAATGAGCAGTTCTTC. Its protein product is CASSASGRDNEQFF. This rearrangement joins TRBV7-3 to TRBJ2-1; TRBD2 aligns across 10 bases. The CDR3 is 14 amino acids. V dropped 5 bases and J dropped 7; count of bases not matched to a gene: 5. The germline gives CDR1 SGHTA, CDR2 FQGTGA.

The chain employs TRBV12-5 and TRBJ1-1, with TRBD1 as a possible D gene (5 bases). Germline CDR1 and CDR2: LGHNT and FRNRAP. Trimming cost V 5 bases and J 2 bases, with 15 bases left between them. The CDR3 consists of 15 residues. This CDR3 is CASGPPGFRNTEAFF. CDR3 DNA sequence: TGTGCTAGTGGTCCCCCAGGGTTTAGAAACACTGAAGCTTTCTTT.

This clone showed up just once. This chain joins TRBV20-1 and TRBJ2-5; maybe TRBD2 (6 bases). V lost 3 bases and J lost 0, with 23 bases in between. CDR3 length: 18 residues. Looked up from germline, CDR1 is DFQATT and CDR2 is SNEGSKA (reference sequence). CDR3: CSASYWEAGREYQETQYF. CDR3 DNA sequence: TGCAGTGCTAGTTATTGGGAGGCCGGACGGGAATACCAAGAGACCCAGTACTTC.

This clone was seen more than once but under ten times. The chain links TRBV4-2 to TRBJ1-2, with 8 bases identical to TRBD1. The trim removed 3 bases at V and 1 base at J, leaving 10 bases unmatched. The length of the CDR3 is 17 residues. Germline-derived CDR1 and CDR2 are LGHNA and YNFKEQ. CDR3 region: CASSQGIGQGVNYGYTF. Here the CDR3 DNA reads TGTGCCAGCAGCCAGGGGATAGGACAGGGAGTTAACTATGGCTACACCTTC.

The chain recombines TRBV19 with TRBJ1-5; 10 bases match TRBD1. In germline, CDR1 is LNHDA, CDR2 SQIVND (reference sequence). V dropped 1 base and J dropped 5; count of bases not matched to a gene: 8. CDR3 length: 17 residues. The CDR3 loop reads CASSIAGTGANYQPQHF. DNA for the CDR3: TGTGCCAGTAGTATAGCCGGGACAGGGGCGAACTATCAGCCCCAGCATTTT.

The CDR3 coding sequence is TGCGCCAGCAGCTGGATCCGGAGCGCCAATTCACCCCTCCACTTT. Its translation: CASSWIRSANSPLHF. The V gene is TRBV5-1, the J gene TRBJ1-6; D ambiguous. Trimming took off 3 bases at V and 7 bases at J, with 14 bases between the two ends. The CDR3 runs to 15 residues. Germline V lookup: CDR1 SGHRS, CDR2 YFSETQ.

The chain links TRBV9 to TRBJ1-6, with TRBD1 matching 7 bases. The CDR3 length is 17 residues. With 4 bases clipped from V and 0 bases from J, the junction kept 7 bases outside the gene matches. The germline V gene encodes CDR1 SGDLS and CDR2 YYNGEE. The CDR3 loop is CASSTEGGGSYNSPLHF. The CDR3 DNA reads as TGTGCCAGCAGCACCGAAGGGGGCGGCTCCTATAATTCACCCCTCCACTTT.

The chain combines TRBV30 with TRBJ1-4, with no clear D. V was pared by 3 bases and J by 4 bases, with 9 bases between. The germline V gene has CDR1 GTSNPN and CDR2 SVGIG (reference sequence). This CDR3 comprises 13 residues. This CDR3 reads CAWRVGFNEKLFF. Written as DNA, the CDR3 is TGTGCCTGGAGGGTGGGCTTTAATGAAAAACTGTTTTTT.

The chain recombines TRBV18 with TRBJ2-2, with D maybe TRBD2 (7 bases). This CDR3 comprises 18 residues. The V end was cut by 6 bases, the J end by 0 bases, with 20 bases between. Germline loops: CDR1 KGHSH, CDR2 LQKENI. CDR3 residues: CASSPRSGGSPNTGELFF. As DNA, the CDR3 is TGTGCCAGCTCCCCGAGGTCGGGGGGCTCCCCGAACACCGGGGAGCTGTTTTTT.

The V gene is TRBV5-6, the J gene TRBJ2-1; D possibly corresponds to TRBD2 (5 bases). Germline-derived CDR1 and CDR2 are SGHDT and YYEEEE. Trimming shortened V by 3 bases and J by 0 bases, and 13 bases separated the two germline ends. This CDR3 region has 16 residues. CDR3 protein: CASSWRPTYSYNEQFF. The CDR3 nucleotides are TGTGCCAGCAGCTGGAGGCCGACCTACTCCTACAATGAGCAGTTCTTC.

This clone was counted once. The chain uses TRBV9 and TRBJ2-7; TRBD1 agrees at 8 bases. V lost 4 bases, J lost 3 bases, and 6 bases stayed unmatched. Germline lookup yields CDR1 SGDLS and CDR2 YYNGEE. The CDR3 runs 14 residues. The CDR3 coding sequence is TGTGCCAGCAGCCCGCGGACAGGGCACTACGAGCAGTACTTC. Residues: CASSPRTGHYEQYF.